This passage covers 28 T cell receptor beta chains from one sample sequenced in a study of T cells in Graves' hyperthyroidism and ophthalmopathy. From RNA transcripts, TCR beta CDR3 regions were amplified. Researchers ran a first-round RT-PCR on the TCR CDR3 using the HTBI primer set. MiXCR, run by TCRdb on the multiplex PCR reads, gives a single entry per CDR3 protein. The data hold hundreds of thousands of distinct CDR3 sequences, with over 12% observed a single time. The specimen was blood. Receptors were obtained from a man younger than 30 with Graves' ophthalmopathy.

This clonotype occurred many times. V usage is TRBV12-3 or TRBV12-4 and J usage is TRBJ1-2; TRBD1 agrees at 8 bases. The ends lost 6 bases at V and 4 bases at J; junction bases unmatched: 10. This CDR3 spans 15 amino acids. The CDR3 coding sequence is TGTGCCAGCAGAATGCAGGGGGCGTCGGGCTATGGCTACACCTTC. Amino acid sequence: CASRMQGASGYGYTF.

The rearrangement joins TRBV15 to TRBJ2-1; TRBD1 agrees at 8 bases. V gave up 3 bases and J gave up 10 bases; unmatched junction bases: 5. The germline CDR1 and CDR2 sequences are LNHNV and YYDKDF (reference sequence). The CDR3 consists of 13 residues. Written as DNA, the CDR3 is TGTGCCACCAGCAGGGACAGGGACCGGGAGCAGTTCTTC. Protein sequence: CATSRDRDREQFF.

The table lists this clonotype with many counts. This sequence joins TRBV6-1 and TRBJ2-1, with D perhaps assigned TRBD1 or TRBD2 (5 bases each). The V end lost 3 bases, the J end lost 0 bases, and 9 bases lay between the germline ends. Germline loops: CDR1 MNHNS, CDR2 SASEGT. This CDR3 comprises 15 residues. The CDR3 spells CASSDGAFSYNEQFF. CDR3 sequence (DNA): TGTGCCAGCAGTGACGGGGCTTTCTCCTACAATGAGCAGTTCTTC.

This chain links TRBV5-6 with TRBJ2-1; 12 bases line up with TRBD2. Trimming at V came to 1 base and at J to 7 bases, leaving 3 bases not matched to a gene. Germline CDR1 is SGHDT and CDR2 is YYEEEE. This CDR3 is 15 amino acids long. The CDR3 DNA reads TGTGCCAGCAGCTTGTTACTAGCGGGGGGTAATGAGCAGTTCTTC. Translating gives CASSLLLAGGNEQFF. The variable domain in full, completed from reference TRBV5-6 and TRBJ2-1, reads DAGVTQSPTHLIKTRGQQVTLRCSPKSGHDTVSWYQQALGQGPQFIFQYYEEEERQRGNFPDRFSGHQFPNYSSELNVNALLLGDSALYLCASSLLLAGGNEQFFGPGTRLTVL.

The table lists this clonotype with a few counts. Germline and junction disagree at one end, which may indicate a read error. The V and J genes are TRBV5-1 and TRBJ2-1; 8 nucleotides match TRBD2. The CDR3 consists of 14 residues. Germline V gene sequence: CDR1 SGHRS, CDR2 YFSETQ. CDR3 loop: CASSARGGSNEQLF. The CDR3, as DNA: TGCGCCAGCAGCGCCCGGGGGGGCAGCAATGAGCAGCTCTTC.

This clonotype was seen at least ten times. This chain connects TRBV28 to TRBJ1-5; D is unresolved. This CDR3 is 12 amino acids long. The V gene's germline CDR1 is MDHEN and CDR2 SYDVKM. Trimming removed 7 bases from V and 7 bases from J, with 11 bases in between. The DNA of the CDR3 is TGTGCCAGCAACGGTCCGGGACAGCCCCAGCATTTT. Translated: CASNGPGQPQHF.

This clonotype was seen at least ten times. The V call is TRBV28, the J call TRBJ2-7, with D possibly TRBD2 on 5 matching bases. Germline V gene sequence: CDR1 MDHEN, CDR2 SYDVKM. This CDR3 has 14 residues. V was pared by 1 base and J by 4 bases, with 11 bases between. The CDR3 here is CASSLSGREYEQYF. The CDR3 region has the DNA TGTGCCAGCAGTTTATCGGGGAGAGAATACGAGCAGTACTTC.

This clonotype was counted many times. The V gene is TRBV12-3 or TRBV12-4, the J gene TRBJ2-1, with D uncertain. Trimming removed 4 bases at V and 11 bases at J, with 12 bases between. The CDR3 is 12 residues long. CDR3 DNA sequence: TGTGCCAGCAGTTGGGTCCAAGGACAGCAGTTCTTC. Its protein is CASSWVQGQQFF.

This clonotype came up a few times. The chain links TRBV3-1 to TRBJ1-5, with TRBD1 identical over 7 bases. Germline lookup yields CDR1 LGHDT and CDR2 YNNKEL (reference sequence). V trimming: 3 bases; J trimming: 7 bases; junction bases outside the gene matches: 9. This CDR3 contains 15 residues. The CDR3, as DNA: TGTGCCAGCAGCCACTCAGACAGGGTAGGCCAGCCCCAGCATTTT. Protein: CASSHSDRVGQPQHF. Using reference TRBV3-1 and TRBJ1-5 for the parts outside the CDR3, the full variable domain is DTAVSQTPKYLVTQMGNDKSIKCEQNLGHDTMYWYKQDSKKFLKIMFSYNNKELIINETVPNRFSPKSPDKAHLNLHINSLELGDSAVYFCASSHSDRVGQPQHFGDGTRLSIL.

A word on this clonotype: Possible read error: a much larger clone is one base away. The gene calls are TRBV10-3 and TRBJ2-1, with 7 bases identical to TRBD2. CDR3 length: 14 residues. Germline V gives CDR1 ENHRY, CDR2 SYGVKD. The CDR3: CVIKAGVGYNEQFF. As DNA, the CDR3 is TGTGTCATCAAGGCGGGAGTAGGCTACAATGAGCAGTTCTTC.

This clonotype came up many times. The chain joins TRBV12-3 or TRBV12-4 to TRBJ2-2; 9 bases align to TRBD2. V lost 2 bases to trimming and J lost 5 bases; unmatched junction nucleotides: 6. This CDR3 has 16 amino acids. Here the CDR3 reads CASSLRSGGNTGELFF. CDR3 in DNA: TGTGCCAGCAGTTTAAGAAGCGGGGGGAATACCGGGGAGCTGTTTTTT.

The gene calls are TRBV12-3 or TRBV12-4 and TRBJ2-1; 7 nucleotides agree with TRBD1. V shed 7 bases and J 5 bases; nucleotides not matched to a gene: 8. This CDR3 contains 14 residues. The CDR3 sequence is CASTLTGSHNEQFF. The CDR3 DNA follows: TGTGCCAGCACCCTGACAGGGTCCCACAATGAGCAGTTCTTC.

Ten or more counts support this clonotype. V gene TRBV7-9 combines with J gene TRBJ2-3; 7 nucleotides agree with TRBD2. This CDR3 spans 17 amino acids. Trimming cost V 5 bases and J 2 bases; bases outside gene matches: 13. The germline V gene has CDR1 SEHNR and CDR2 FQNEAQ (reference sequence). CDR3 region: CASSTATGTTPTDTQYF. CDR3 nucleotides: TGTGCCAGCAGCACAGCAACCGGGACTACCCCCACAGATACGCAGTATTTT.

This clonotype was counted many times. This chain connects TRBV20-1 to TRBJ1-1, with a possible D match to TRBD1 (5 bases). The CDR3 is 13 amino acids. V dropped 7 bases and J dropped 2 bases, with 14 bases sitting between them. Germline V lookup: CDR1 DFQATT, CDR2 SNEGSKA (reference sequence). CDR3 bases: TGCAGTGTCCCAACTGGGGGAAACACTGAAGCTTTCTTT. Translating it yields CSVPTGGNTEAFF.

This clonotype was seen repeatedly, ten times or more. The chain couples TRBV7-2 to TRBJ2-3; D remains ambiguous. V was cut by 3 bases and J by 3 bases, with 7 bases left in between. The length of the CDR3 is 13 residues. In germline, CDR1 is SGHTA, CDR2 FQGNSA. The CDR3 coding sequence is TGTGCCAGCAGCTTTGGGGTAACAGATACGCAGTATTTT. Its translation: CASSFGVTDTQYF.

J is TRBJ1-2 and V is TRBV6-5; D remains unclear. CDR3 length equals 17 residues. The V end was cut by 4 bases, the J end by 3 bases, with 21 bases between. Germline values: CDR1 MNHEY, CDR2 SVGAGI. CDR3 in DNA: TGTGCCAGCAGTTTGGCGGCGCAACCCAGGACCGACTATGGCTACACCTTC. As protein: CASSLAAQPRTDYGYTF.

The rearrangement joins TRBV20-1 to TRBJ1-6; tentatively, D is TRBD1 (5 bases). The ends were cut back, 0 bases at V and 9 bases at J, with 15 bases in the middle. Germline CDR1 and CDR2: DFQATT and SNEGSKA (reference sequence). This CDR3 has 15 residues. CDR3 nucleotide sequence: TGCAGTGCTAGAGATACCGCAGGGATGGCTTCACCCCTCCACTTT. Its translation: CSARDTAGMASPLHF.

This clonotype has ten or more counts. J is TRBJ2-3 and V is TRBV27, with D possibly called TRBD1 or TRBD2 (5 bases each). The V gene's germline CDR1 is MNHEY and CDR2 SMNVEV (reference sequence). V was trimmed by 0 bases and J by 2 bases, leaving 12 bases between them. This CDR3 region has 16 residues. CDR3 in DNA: TGTGCCAGCAGTTTATCCTCGTCGGGACCCACAGATACGCAGTATTTT. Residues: CASSLSSSGPTDTQYF.

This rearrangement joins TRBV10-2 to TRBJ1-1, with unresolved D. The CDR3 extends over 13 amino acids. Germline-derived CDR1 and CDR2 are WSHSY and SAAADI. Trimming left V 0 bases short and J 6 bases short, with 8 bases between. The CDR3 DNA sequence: TGCGCCAGCAGTGAGTCGAGGGCAGCTGAAGCTTTCTTT. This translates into CASSESRAAEAFF.

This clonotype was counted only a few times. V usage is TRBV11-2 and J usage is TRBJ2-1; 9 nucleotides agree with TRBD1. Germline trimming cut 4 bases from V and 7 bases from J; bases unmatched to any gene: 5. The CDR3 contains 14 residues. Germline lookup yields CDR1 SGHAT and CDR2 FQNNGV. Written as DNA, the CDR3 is TGTGCCAGCAGCTACAGGGGGCAGTGGAATGAGCAGTTCTTC. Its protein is CASSYRGQWNEQFF.

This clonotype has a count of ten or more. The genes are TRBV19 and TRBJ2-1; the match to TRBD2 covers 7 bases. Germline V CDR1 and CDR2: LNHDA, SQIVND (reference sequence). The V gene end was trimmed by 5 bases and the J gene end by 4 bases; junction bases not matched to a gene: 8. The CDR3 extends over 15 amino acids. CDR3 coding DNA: TGTGCCAGTAGTTACTACGGGGGGTCATACAATGAGCAGTTCTTC. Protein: CASSYYGGSYNEQFF.

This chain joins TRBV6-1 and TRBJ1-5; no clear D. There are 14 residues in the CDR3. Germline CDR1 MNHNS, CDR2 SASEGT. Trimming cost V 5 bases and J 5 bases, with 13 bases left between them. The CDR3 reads CASSLQEGDQPQHF. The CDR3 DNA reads TGTGCCAGCAGTCTTCAGGAGGGAGATCAGCCCCAGCATTTT.

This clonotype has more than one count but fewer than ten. The CDR3 DNA is TGTGCCAGAGGGACTACACCTTTAAATTCCTACGAGCAGTACTTC. It encodes CARGTTPLNSYEQYF. The rearrangement uses TRBV2 and TRBJ2-7; TRBD2 matches 7 bases. Germline CDR1 is SNHLY and CDR2 is FYNNEI. V was clipped by 9 bases and J by 1 base; unmatched bases: 12. The CDR3 loop spans 15 amino acids. The whole variable domain, remainder taken from reference TRBV2 and TRBJ2-7, is EPEVTQTPSHQVTQMGQEVILRCVPISNHLYFYWYRQILGQKVEFLVSFYNNEISEKSEIFDDQFSVERPDGSNFTLKIRSTKLEDSAMYFCARGTTPLNSYEQYFGPGTRLTVT.

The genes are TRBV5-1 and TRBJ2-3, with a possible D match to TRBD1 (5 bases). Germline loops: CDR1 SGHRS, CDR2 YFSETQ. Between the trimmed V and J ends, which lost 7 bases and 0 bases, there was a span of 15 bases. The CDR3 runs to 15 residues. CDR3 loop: CASLQGGLSTDTQYF. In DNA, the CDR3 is TGCGCCAGCTTGCAGGGTGGGCTGAGCACAGATACGCAGTATTTT.

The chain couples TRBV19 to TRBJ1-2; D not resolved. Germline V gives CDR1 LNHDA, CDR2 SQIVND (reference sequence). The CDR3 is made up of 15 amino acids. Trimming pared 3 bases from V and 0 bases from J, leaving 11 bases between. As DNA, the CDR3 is TGTGCCAGTAGTATTGACTCCCTTTCTAACTATGGCTACACCTTC. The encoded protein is CASSIDSLSNYGYTF.

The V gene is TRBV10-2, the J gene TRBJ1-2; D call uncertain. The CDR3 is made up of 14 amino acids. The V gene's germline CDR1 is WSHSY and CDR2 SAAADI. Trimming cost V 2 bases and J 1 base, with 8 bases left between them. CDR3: CASSEARFNYGYTF. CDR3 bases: TGCGCCAGCAGTGAGGCCAGGTTTAACTATGGCTACACCTTC.

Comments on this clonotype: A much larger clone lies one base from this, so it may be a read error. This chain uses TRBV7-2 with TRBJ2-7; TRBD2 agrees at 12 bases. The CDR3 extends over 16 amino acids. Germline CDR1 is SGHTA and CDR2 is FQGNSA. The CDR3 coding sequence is TGTTCCAGCAGCTTAGAGGGGACTAGCGGGTGGAACGAGCAGTACTTC. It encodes CSSSLEGTSGWNEQYF.

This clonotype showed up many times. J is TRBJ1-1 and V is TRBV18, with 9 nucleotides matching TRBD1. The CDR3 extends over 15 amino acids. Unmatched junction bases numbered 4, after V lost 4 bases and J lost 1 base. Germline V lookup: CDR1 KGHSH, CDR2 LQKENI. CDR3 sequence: CASSLQGAGNTEAFF. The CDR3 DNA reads TGTGCCAGCTCACTACAGGGGGCAGGGAACACTGAAGCTTTCTTT.